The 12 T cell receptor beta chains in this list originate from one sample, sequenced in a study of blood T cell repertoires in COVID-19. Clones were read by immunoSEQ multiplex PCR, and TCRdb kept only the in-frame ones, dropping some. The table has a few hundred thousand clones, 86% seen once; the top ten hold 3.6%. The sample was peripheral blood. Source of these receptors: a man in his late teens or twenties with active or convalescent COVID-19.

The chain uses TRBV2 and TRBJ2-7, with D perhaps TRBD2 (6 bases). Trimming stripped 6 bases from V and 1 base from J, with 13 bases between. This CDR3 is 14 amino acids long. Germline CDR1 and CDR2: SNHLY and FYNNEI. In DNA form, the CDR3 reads TGTGCCAGCAGAATCGGGAGCGGATCCTACGAGCAGTACTTC. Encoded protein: CASRIGSGSYEQYF. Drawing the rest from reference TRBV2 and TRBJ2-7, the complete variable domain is EPEVTQTPSHQVTQMGQEVILRCVPISNHLYFYWYRQILGQKVEFLVSFYNNEISEKSEIFDDQFSVERPDGSNFTLKIRSTKLEDSAMYFCASRIGSGSYEQYFGPGTRLTVT.

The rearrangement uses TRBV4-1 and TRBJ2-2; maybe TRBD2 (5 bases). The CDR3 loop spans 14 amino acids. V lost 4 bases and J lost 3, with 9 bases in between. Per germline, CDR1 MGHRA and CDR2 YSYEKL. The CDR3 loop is CASSRTRDTGELFF. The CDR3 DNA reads TGCGCCAGCAGCCGTACTAGGGACACCGGGGAGCTGTTTTTT.

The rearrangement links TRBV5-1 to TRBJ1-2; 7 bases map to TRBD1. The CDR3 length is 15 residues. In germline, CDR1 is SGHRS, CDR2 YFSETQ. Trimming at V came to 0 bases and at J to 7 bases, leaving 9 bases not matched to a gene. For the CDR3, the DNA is TGCGCCAGCAGCTTGGGCGGGACAGATTCTCGTGGCTACACCTTC. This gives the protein CASSLGGTDSRGYTF.

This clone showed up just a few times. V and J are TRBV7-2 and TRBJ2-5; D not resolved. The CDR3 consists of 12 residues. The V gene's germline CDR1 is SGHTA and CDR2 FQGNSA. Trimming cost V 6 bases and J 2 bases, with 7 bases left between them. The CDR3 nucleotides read TGTGCCAGCAGTACATATCAAGAGACCCAGTACTTC. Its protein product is CASSTYQETQYF.

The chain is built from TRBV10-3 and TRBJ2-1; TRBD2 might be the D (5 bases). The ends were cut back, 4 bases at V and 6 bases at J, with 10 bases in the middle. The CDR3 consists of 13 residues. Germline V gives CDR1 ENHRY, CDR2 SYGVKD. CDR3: CAISVEGINEQFF. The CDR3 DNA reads TGTGCCATCAGTGTTGAGGGTATCAATGAGCAGTTCTTC.

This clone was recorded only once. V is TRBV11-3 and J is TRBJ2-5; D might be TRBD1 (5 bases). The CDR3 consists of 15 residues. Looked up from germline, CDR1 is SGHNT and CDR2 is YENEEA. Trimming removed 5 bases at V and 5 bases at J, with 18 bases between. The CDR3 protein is CASSDPDSRWETQYF. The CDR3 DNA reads TGTGCCAGCAGCGACCCAGACAGCCGATGGGAGACCCAGTACTTC. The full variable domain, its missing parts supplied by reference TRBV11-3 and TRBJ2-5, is EAGVVQSPRYKIIEKKQPVAFWCNPISGHNTLYWYLQNLGQGPELLIRYENEEAVDDSQLPKDRFSAERLKGVDSTLKIQPAELGDSAVYLCASSDPDSRWETQYFGPGTRLLVL.

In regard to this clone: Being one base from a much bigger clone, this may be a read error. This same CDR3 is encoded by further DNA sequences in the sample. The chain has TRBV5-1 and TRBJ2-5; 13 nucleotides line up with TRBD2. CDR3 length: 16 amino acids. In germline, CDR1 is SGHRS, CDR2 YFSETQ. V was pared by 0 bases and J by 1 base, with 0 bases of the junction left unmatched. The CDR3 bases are TGCGCCAGCAGCTTGGGACTAGCGGGGGGCCAAGAGACCCAGTACTTC. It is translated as CASSLGLAGGQETQYF. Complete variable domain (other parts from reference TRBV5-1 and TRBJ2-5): KAGVTQTPRYLIKTRGQQVTLSCSPISGHRSVSWYQQTPGQGLQFLFEYFSETQRNKGNFPGRFSGRQFSNSRSEMNVSTLELGDSALYLCASSLGLAGGQETQYFGPGTRLLVL.

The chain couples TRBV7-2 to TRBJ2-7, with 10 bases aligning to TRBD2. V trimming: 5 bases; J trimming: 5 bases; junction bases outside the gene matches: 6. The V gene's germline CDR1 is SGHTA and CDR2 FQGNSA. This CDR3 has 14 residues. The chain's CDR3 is CASSLHLAGDEQYF. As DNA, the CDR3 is TGTGCCAGCAGCCTTCATCTAGCGGGAGACGAGCAGTACTTC.

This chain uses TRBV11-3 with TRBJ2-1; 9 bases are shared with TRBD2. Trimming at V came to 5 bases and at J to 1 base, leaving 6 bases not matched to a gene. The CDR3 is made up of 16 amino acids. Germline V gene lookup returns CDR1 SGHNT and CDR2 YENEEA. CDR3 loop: CASSQSSGRSYNEQFF. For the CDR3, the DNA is TGTGCCAGCAGCCAATCCAGCGGGAGGTCCTACAATGAGCAGTTCTTC.

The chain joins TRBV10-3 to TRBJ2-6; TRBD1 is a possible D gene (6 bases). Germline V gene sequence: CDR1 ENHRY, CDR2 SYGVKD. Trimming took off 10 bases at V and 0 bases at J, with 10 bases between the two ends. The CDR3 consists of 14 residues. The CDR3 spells CASGGHSGANVLTF. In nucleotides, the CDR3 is TGTGCCAGTGGGGGACACTCTGGGGCCAACGTCCTGACTTTC.

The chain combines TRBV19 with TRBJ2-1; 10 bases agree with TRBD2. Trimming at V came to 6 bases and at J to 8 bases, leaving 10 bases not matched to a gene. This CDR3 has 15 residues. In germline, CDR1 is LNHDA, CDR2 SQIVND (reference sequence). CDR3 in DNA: TGTGCCAGTAGGGGTACTAGCGGGACCTCGGATGAGCAGTTCTTC. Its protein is CASRGTSGTSDEQFF.

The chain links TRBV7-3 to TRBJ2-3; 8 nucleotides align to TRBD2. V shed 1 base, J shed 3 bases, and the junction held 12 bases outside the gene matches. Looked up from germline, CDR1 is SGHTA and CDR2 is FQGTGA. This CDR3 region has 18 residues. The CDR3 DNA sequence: TGTGCCAGCAGCTTAAGAGAGGAACGGGAGGGAAGGACAGATACGCAGTATTTT. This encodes CASSLREEREGRTDTQYF.